A selection of T cell receptor beta chains follows, all from one sample in a study of T cells in Graves' hyperthyroidism and ophthalmopathy. Using its own MiXCR run on the multiplex PCR reads, TCRdb lists one record per CDR3 protein. Of approximately 300,000 distinct CDR3 sequences detected, approximately 15% appear once; the ten largest clones hold roughly 53%. Sequencing was done on a sample of blood. All receptors derive from a woman aged 55-69 years with Graves' ophthalmopathy. Both conserved end residues are part of each CDR3. The D gene is left open where the match is weak. Size tells how often a clone was seen (once, few, many) or the class of an expanded clone, and some rows leave it out.

CDR3 protein: CATGWELRTPLAKNIQYF; CDR3 DNA: TGTGCCACCGGGTGGGAACTCAGGACTCCCCTAGCCAAAAACATTCAGTACTTC; J gene: TRBJ2-4; D gene: .; V gene: TRBV6-1; clone size: .
CDR3 protein: CASSRGGSGAQETQYF; CDR3 DNA: TGTGCCAGCAGCCGAGGGGGTAGCGGGGCCCAAGAGACCCAGTACTTC; J gene: TRBJ2-5; D gene: TRBD2; V gene: TRBV7-2; clone size: many
CDR3 protein: CANSQDSTPLSGNTIYF; CDR3 DNA: TGTGCCAACAGCCAAGATTCCACACCTCTCTCTGGAAACACCATATATTTT; J gene: TRBJ1-3; D gene: .; V gene: TRBV4-2; clone size: .
CDR3 protein: CASILGGTGDKFTEAFF; CDR3 DNA: TGCGCCAGCATCCTAGGCGGGACAGGGGATAAATTCACTGAAGCTTTCTTT; J gene: TRBJ1-1; D gene: TRBD1; V gene: TRBV5-1; clone size: many
CDR3 protein: CASQSADTDEKLFF; CDR3 DNA: TGCGCCAGCCAATCAGCGGATACCGATGAAAAACTGTTTTTT; J gene: TRBJ1-4; D gene: .; V gene: TRBV5-1; clone size: many
CDR3 protein: CASSLEGSFNQPQHF; CDR3 DNA: TGCGCCAGCAGCTTGGAGGGTTCTTTCAATCAGCCCCAGCATTTT; J gene: TRBJ1-5; D gene: .; V gene: TRBV5-1; clone size: .
CDR3 protein: CASSPRQGGQYF; CDR3 DNA: TGTGCCAGCAGCCCGCGACAGGGAGGGCAGTACTTC; J gene: TRBJ2-7; D gene: .; V gene: TRBV27; clone size: many
CDR3 protein: CASSRRDRGHGYTF; CDR3 DNA: TGCGCCAGCAGCCGACGGGACAGGGGTCATGGCTACACCTTC; J gene: TRBJ1-2; D gene: TRBD1; V gene: TRBV5-1; clone size: once
CDR3 protein: CSVEGDGNTEAFF; CDR3 DNA: TGCAGCGTTGAAGGGGACGGGAACACTGAAGCTTTCTTT; J gene: TRBJ1-1; D gene: .; V gene: TRBV29-1; clone size: .
CDR3 protein: CASSASATNYGYTF; CDR3 DNA: TGTGCCAGCAGCGCGAGTGCGACTAACTATGGCTACACCTTC; J gene: TRBJ1-2; D gene: .; V gene: TRBV2; clone size: many
CDR3 protein: CASSLPRGGQGRNNEQFF; CDR3 DNA: TGTGCCAGCAGCTTACCTAGGGGAGGGCAGGGCAGGAACAATGAGCAGTTCTTC; J gene: TRBJ2-1; D gene: TRBD2; V gene: TRBV11-2; clone size: many
CDR3 protein: CASSSLSGRTYNEQFF; CDR3 DNA: TGTGCCAGCAGTTCACTTAGCGGGAGGACCTACAATGAGCAGTTCTTC; J gene: TRBJ2-1; D gene: TRBD2; V gene: TRBV27; clone size: few
CDR3 protein: CASSPPGEAQYF; CDR3 DNA: TGCGCCAGCAGCCCACCGGGGGAGGCCCAGTACTTC; J gene: TRBJ2-5; D gene: .; V gene: TRBV5-1; clone size: .
CDR3 protein: CASSFGTPLGPQHF; CDR3 DNA: TGTGCCAGCAGTTTTGGGACCCCCTTAGGACCCCAGCATTTT; J gene: TRBJ1-5; D gene: .; V gene: TRBV6-1; clone size: .
CDR3 protein: CASSEYPGTAEQYF; CDR3 DNA: TGTGCCAGCAGTGAATATCCCGGGACAGCCGAGCAGTACTTC; J gene: TRBJ2-7; D gene: TRBD1; V gene: TRBV25-1; clone size: many
CDR3 protein: CASSLEAVQYF; CDR3 DNA: TGCGCCAGCAGCTTGGAGGCAGTGCAGTATTTT; J gene: TRBJ2-3; D gene: .; V gene: TRBV5-1; clone size: .
CDR3 protein: CASGDRVGTEAFF; CDR3 DNA: TGTGCCAGCGGGGACAGGGTCGGCACTGAAGCTTTCTTT; J gene: TRBJ1-1; D gene: TRBD1; V gene: TRBV2; clone size: many
CDR3 protein: CASSYNSGFSPLHF; CDR3 DNA: TGTGCCAGCAGCTATAACTCAGGGTTTTCACCCCTCCACTTT; J gene: TRBJ1-6; D gene: .; V gene: TRBV7-9; clone size: few
CDR3 protein: CASLYDSSYNSPLHF; CDR3 DNA: TGTGCCAGCCTTTACGACAGCTCCTATAATTCACCCCTCCACTTT; J gene: TRBJ1-6; D gene: .; V gene: TRBV2; clone size: many
CDR3 protein: CASRRDSENTEAFF; CDR3 DNA: TGTGCCAGTAGACGGGACAGCGAAAACACTGAAGCTTTCTTT; J gene: TRBJ1-1; D gene: TRBD1; V gene: TRBV19; clone size: many
CDR3 protein: CASSSRRAFF; CDR3 DNA: TGTGCCAGCAGTAGCAGGAGAGCTTTCTTT; J gene: TRBJ1-1; D gene: .; V gene: TRBV6-2/TRBV6-3; clone size: many
CDR3 protein: CASSPRVGVFTGETQYF; CDR3 DNA: TGTGCCAGCAGCCCCCGAGTGGGGGTGTTTACTGGCGAGACCCAGTACTTC; J gene: TRBJ2-5; D gene: .; V gene: TRBV9; clone size: .
CDR3 protein: CAIGGGSLDLHQETQYF; CDR3 DNA: TGTGCCATTGGGGGGGGGTCCTTAGACCTACACCAAGAGACCCAGTACTTC; J gene: TRBJ2-5; D gene: TRBD2; V gene: TRBV10-3; clone size: many
CDR3 protein: CASRQRTGVDYEQYF; CDR3 DNA: TGCGCCAGCCGACAAAGGACAGGGGTCGATTACGAGCAGTACTTC; J gene: TRBJ2-7; D gene: TRBD1; V gene: TRBV5-1; clone size: few
CDR3 protein: CASSDSRGSSSYNSPLHF; CDR3 DNA: TGTGCCAGCAGTGATTCTCGGGGGTCGAGCTCCTATAATTCACCCCTCCACTTT; J gene: TRBJ1-6; D gene: .; V gene: TRBV6-1; clone size: many
CDR3 protein: CASSLEAANTGELFF; CDR3 DNA: TGTGCCAGCAGCTTAGAGGCGGCAAACACCGGGGAGCTGTTTTTT; J gene: TRBJ2-2; D gene: .; V gene: TRBV7-2; clone size: .
CDR3 protein: CSARDAGRLGSSEQYF; CDR3 DNA: TGCAGTGCTAGAGATGCAGGCCGCCTGGGTTCCTCCGAGCAGTACTTC; J gene: TRBJ2-7; D gene: .; V gene: TRBV20-1; clone size: .
CDR3 protein: CSARDRKLAGRETQYF; CDR3 DNA: TGCAGTGCTAGAGATCGGAAGCTAGCGGGCCGAGAGACCCAGTACTTC; J gene: TRBJ2-5; D gene: TRBD2; V gene: TRBV20-1; clone size: many
CDR3 protein: CATSRAWDGYGYTF; CDR3 DNA: TGTGCCACCAGCAGAGCCTGGGACGGGTATGGCTACACCTTC; J gene: TRBJ1-2; D gene: .; V gene: TRBV15; clone size: few
CDR3 protein: CASSQEVFETQYF; CDR3 DNA: TGCGCCAGCAGCCAAGAAGTATTCGAGACCCAGTACTTC; J gene: TRBJ2-5; D gene: .; V gene: TRBV4-3; clone size: .
CDR3 protein: CSVGAGPGYTF; CDR3 DNA: TGCAGCGTTGGGGCGGGTCCTGGCTACACCTTC; J gene: TRBJ1-2; D gene: .; V gene: TRBV29-1; clone size: few
CDR3 protein: CASSRWWGETQYF; CDR3 DNA: TGTGCCAGCAGCCGGTGGTGGGGAGAGACCCAGTACTTC; J gene: TRBJ2-5; D gene: .; V gene: TRBV11-2; clone size: .
CDR3 protein: CASSLTRGTGYTF; CDR3 DNA: TGTGCCAGCAGTTTGACGAGGGGAACGGGCTACACCTTC; J gene: TRBJ1-2; D gene: .; V gene: TRBV27; clone size: .
CDR3 protein: CASSPRTGRLTTEAFF; CDR3 DNA: TGTGCCAGCTCACCACGGACAGGGAGGCTTACCACTGAAGCTTTCTTT; J gene: TRBJ1-1; D gene: TRBD1; V gene: TRBV18; clone size: few
CDR3 protein: CASTKDPEYSSGNTIYF; CDR3 DNA: TGTGCCAGCACTAAAGACCCGGAATACTCTTCTGGAAACACCATATATTTT; J gene: TRBJ1-3; D gene: .; V gene: TRBV6-2/TRBV6-3; clone size: .
CDR3 protein: CASPEGDSNYNEQFF; CDR3 DNA: TGTGCCAGCCCCGAGGGCGATTCCAATTACAATGAGCAGTTCTTC; J gene: TRBJ2-1; D gene: .; V gene: TRBV7-9; clone size: many
CDR3 protein: CATLRGQTQYF; CDR3 DNA: TGTGCCACCCTTAGAGGGCAGACCCAGTACTTC; J gene: TRBJ2-5; D gene: .; V gene: TRBV28; clone size: many
CDR3 protein: CASSASGQPQHF; CDR3 DNA: TGCGCCAGCAGTGCTTCGGGGCAGCCCCAGCATTTT; J gene: TRBJ1-5; D gene: .; V gene: TRBV10-1; clone size: .
CDR3 protein: CASSLDHARANEQFF; CDR3 DNA: TGTGCCAGCAGCTTAGATCACGCGCGGGCCAATGAGCAGTTCTTC; J gene: TRBJ2-1; D gene: .; V gene: TRBV7-9; clone size: few
CDR3 protein: CASSERTGMGTQYF; CDR3 DNA: TGCGCCAGCAGTGAGAGGACAGGGATGGGTACGCAGTATTTT; J gene: TRBJ2-3; D gene: TRBD1; V gene: TRBV10-1; clone size: many
CDR3 protein: CSARDSGGATDTQYF; CDR3 DNA: TGCAGTGCTAGAGACAGCGGGGGGGCGACAGATACGCAGTATTTT; J gene: TRBJ2-3; D gene: TRBD2; V gene: TRBV20-1; clone size: few
CDR3 protein: CASSKDRLNTEAFF; CDR3 DNA: TGTGCCAGCAGCAAAGACAGACTGAACACTGAAGCTTTCTTT; J gene: TRBJ1-1; D gene: .; V gene: TRBV5-8; clone size: many
CDR3 protein: CASSQDYSGTGTYEQYF; CDR3 DNA: TGCGCCAGCAGCCAAGATTACTCCGGGACAGGGACCTACGAGCAGTACTTC; J gene: TRBJ2-7; D gene: TRBD1; V gene: TRBV4-3; clone size: many
CDR3 protein: CASSLRVAKNIQYF; CDR3 DNA: TGTGCCAGCAGCTTACGGGTAGCCAAAAACATTCAGTACTTC; J gene: TRBJ2-4; D gene: .; V gene: TRBV7-8; clone size: .
CDR3 protein: CASRTANRNTIYF; CDR3 DNA: TGTGCCAGCAGAACTGCGAACAGAAACACCATATATTTT; J gene: TRBJ1-3; D gene: .; V gene: TRBV6-1; clone size: .
CDR3 protein: CASTQADRDFATNEKLFF; CDR3 DNA: TGTGCCAGCACCCAGGCTGACAGGGACTTTGCAACTAATGAAAAACTGTTTTTT; J gene: TRBJ1-4; D gene: TRBD1; V gene: TRBV7-9; clone size: few
CDR3 protein: CASSFWGEQFF; CDR3 DNA: TGTGCCAGCAGCTTTTGGGGTGAGCAGTTCTTC; J gene: TRBJ2-1; D gene: .; V gene: TRBV7-9; clone size: many
CDR3 protein: CSARRGSTGELFF; CDR3 DNA: TGCAGTGCCCGGCGGGGGAGTACCGGGGAGCTGTTTTTT; J gene: TRBJ2-2; D gene: TRBD2; V gene: TRBV20-1; clone size: many
CDR3 protein: CASSLSLDIGYGYTF; CDR3 DNA: TGCGCCAGCAGCCTGTCTTTGGACATCGGGTATGGCTACACCTTC; J gene: TRBJ1-2; D gene: .; V gene: TRBV5-1; clone size: many
CDR3 protein: CASSGQGSTEAFF; CDR3 DNA: TGCGCCAGCAGCGGACAGGGTTCCACTGAAGCTTTCTTT; J gene: TRBJ1-1; D gene: TRBD1; V gene: TRBV5-1; clone size: many
CDR3 protein: CASSLMSGGGREAFF; CDR3 DNA: TGTGCCAGCAGCTTGATGTCCGGCGGAGGACGTGAAGCTTTCTTT; J gene: TRBJ1-1; D gene: .; V gene: TRBV5-4; clone size: many
CDR3 protein: CASSEQNSKNIQYF; CDR3 DNA: TGTGCCAGCAGTGAGCAGAACTCCAAAAACATTCAGTACTTC; J gene: TRBJ2-4; D gene: .; V gene: TRBV2; clone size: many
CDR3 protein: CASSAPSGGAGEQFF; CDR3 DNA: TGTGCCAGCAGTGCACCTAGCGGGGGGGCTGGTGAGCAGTTCTTC; J gene: TRBJ2-1; D gene: TRBD2; V gene: TRBV11-2; clone size: .